The sequence of this T cell receptor beta chain was determined in a study of T-cell memory formation after mild COVID-19. TCRdb called the 5' RACE reads again in MiXCR, with one record for every CDR3 protein. Among more than 250,000 distinct CDR3 sequences, around 15% were seen once, and the ten largest hold around 21%. In its sample, this clonotype was seen a few times. The sample comprised PBMCs or a T cell subset sorted from them (not recorded which). The source is a man younger than 35 who had mild COVID-19 (a few samples of this study predate the infection). Cell type and time point are not known.

For the CDR3, the DNA is TGTGCCAGCAGCCCGCCCTCCTCACCCCTCCACTTT. Its protein product is CASSPPSSPLHF. The V gene is TRBV11-2, the J gene TRBJ1-6; unclear D gene. The CDR3 loop spans 12 amino acids. Germline V lookup: CDR1 SGHAT, CDR2 FQNNGV. V lost 5 bases and J lost 10, with 9 bases in between.